This T cell receptor beta chain emerged from a study of CD8 T cells in ankylosing spondylitis (dated by TCRdb to about 2017). Broadly, across the study: To find TCR variants linked to disease, the study profiled T cell receptor beta repertoires in ankylosing spondylitis patients and healthy donors. The full study cohort comprised 20 to 30 ankylosing spondylitis patients and 85 to 120 healthy donors. Peripheral blood samples were taken, and synovial fluid was additionally collected from ankylosing spondylitis patients. Paper-wide results and their limitations: A TCR beta motif made up of several highly homologous amino acid variants appeared to be characteristic of blood from ankylosing spondylitis patients. Some motif variants were previously reported in synovial fluid and blood of reactive arthritis patients, suggesting common disease-initiation mechanisms. The disease-linked clones were reported as significantly enriched in matched synovial fluid samples from ankylosing spondylitis patients. In peripheral blood, the disease-linked clones were found at relatively low frequencies and had a CD8+ phenotype.

This clonotype has at least ten counts. No antigen is known for it. No much larger clone exists at a distance of one base, and base qualities are not known. The sequencer listed for this sample is Illumina HiSeq 2500. TCR beta libraries were prepared by quantitative 5'-RACE with molecular barcodes. The source study handled its data this way. To identify disease-linked TCR variants, a new computational method was used, one built on a probabilistic model of VDJ rearrangement. TCRdb redid the processing of the public reads, applying fastp at Q25 and MiXCR, and retained in-frame beta chains. When rows share a CDR3 protein, they turn into one entry using the most common DNA and genes. The authors' filters were not applied to this entry. This sample lists about 36,000 distinct CDR3 sequences; about 5.5% were detected once. Of the sample, about an eighth falls within the top ten clones. The junction shows trimming of 2 bases on V and 2 bases on J, plus 7 bases between the germline ends. Via the germline V gene, CDR1 is SGHRS and CDR2 YFSETQ. The CDR3 runs 13 residues from the cysteine to the phenylalanine. This entry keeps only the CDR3 DNA: 39 bases, framed from base 1.

Sequencing was performed on blood, either unsorted or a sorted T cell fraction (not recorded which). This TCR was recovered from a male donor with ankylosing spondylitis or in good health (not recorded which). The chain is made from TRBV5-1 and TRBJ2-5; the D gene is possibly TRBD2, with 5 bases matching. The CDR3 has the sequence CASSFTGQETQYF. The DNA is TGCGCCAGCAGCTTTACGGGACAAGAGACCCAGTACTTC. With all but the CDR3 taken from the reference TRBV5-1 and TRBJ2-5 genes, the full variable domain is: KAGVTQTPRYLIKTRGQQVTLSCSPISGHRSVSWYQQTPGQGLQFLFEYFSETQRNKGNFPGRFSGRQFSNSRSEMNVSTLELGDSALYLCASSFTGQETQYFGPGTRLLVL.